Following are 10 T cell receptor beta chains from one sample sequenced in a study of T cells after yellow fever vaccination (dated by TCRdb to between 2018 and 2021). The treatment or condition label, as the study defines it: live attenuated yellow fever vaccine strain. The library was prepared using 5' RACE. Instrument on record: Illumina NovaSeq 6000. Using fastp at Q25 and MiXCR, TCRdb reprocessed the public reads and kept productive beta chains. Entries that share a CDR3 protein sequence are merged under the most common genes and DNA. For this sample there are around 260,000 distinct CDR3 sequences; roughly 5% appear just once. The top ten clonotypes cover around 3.5% of the sample. The sample was CD4+ T cells sorted from PBMCs, taken on the day of the yellow fever booster vaccination. The receptors were gathered from a man aged 18 to 29 who received the YFV17D yellow fever vaccine.

This clonotype was recorded at least ten times. This chain connects TRBV27 to TRBJ1-1; D gene unclear. The CDR3 length is 14 residues. Germline V gene sequence: CDR1 MNHEY, CDR2 SMNVEV (reference sequence). Trimming took off 2 bases at V and 2 bases at J, with 9 bases between the two ends. CDR3 protein: CASSLVGLNTEAFF. Here the CDR3 DNA reads TGTGCCAGCAGTTTAGTAGGGCTTAACACTGAAGCTTTCTTT.

This clonotype has at least ten counts. The rearrangement joins TRBV11-2 to TRBJ2-1; the D is unclear. Germline loops: CDR1 SGHAT, CDR2 FQNNGV. V was clipped by 1 base and J by 8 bases, with 3 bases between them. CDR3 length equals 11 residues. CDR3 sequence reads: CASSLAYEQFF. The CDR3 DNA reads TGTGCCAGCAGCTTAGCTTATGAGCAGTTCTTC.

The rearrangement links TRBV20-1 to TRBJ1-6; 8 bases line up with TRBD1. Germline CDR1 DFQATT, CDR2 SNEGSKA (reference sequence). CDR3 length equals 16 residues. J gave up 5 bases and V 1 base, and 7 bases lay outside the gene matches. The DNA for the CDR3 is TGCAGTGCTAGAGCCCCGGACAGGGCGAATAATTCACCCCTCCACTTT. Amino acid sequence: CSARAPDRANNSPLHF.

The sample holds many counts of this clonotype. As DNA, the CDR3 is TGTGCCAGCAGCCGAGGTCCAGGGGGCACAGATACGCAGTATTTT. Its protein product is CASSRGPGGTDTQYF. This chain connects TRBV7-9 to TRBJ2-3; the D gene is possibly TRBD1 (6 bases). The germline CDR1 and CDR2 sequences are SEHNR and FQNEAQ (reference sequence). This CDR3 is 15 amino acids long. V was cut by 5 bases and J by 1 base, with 13 bases left in between.

The rearrangement joins TRBV11-2 to TRBJ1-4, with a weak D call TRBD1 (6 bases). The germline gives CDR1 SGHAT, CDR2 FQNNGV. This CDR3 has 15 amino acids. V lost 5 bases and J 1 base, leaving 11 bases between the germline ends. The CDR3, as DNA: TGTGCCAGCAGCCCCGAGGGGGGAACTAATGAAAAACTGTTTTTT. Translating it yields CASSPEGGTNEKLFF.

This clonotype was observed many times. The chain is built from TRBV5-6 and TRBJ2-5; TRBD2 agrees at 10 bases. J gave up 5 bases and V 2 bases, and 12 bases lay outside the gene matches. This CDR3 is built from 17 residues. In germline, CDR1 is SGHDT, CDR2 YYEEEE. The CDR3 region is CASSLFGAGGRPETQYF. For the CDR3, the DNA is TGTGCCAGCAGCTTATTCGGAGCGGGGGGGCGCCCGGAGACCCAGTACTTC.

Many counts were recorded for this clonotype. The chain couples TRBV5-6 to TRBJ2-5; D is possibly TRBD1 (6 bases). V lost 4 bases to trimming and J lost 5 bases, with 9 bases between them. Germline values: CDR1 SGHDT, CDR2 YYEEEE. This CDR3 is built from 12 residues. CDR3 sequence reads: CASSLGHETQYF. The CDR3 nucleotides read TGTGCCAGCAGCCTGGGACACGAGACCCAGTACTTC. Variable domain in full (rest from reference TRBV5-6 and TRBJ2-5): DAGVTQSPTHLIKTRGQQVTLRCSPKSGHDTVSWYQQALGQGPQFIFQYYEEEERQRGNFPDRFSGHQFPNYSSELNVNALLLGDSALYLCASSLGHETQYFGPGTRLLVL.

This clonotype was detected many times. V and J are TRBV7-2 and TRBJ2-3, with TRBD2 matching over 8 bases. Trimming took 7 bases from V and 0 from J; bases not matched to a gene: 3. Germline V gives CDR1 SGHTA, CDR2 FQGNSA. CDR3 length: 14 residues. CDR3 in DNA: TGTGCCAGCATCCGCGGGGGGAGCACAGATACGCAGTATTTT. Its protein product is CASIRGGSTDTQYF.

The chain employs TRBV6-5 and TRBJ1-6, with 7 positions matching TRBD1. CDR1 is MNHEY and CDR2 is SVGAGI in the germline V gene. The CDR3 is 14 residues long. The junction had 9 bases not matched to a gene; V was cut back by 6 bases and J by 10 bases. CDR3 loop: CASRRQGVASPLHF. CDR3 coding DNA: TGTGCCAGCAGGAGACAGGGTGTTGCGTCACCCCTCCACTTT.

This clonotype was recorded many times. The chain carries TRBV2 and TRBJ1-2; 11 bases are shared with TRBD1. The CDR3 covers 14 residues. CDR1 and CDR2 from the germline V gene are SNHLY and FYNNEI. Trimming cost V 6 bases and J 4 bases; bases outside gene matches: 4. CDR3 region: CASSAGTGGYGYTF. The CDR3 coding sequence is TGTGCCAGCAGCGCCGGGACAGGGGGCTATGGCTACACCTTC.